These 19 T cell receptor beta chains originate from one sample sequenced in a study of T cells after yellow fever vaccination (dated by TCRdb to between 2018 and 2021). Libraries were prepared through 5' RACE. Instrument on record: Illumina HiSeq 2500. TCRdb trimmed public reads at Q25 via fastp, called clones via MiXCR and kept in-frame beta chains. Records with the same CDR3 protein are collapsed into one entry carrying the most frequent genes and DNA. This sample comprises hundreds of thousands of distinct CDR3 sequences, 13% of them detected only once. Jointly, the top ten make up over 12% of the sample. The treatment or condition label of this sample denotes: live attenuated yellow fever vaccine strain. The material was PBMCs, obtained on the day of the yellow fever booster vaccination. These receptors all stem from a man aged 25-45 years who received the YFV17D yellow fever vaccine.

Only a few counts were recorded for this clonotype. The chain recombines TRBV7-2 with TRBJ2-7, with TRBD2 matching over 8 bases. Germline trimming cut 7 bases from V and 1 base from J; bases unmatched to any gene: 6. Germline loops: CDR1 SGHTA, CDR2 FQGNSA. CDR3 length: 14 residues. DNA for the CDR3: TGTGCCAGCACCAAGACTAGCGCTTCCTACGAGCAGTACTTC. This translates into CASTKTSASYEQYF.

Written as DNA, the CDR3 is TGTGCCAGCAGTAGAGGGCTGGCGCAGTATTTT. Amino acids: CASSRGLAQYF. J is TRBJ2-3 and V is TRBV28; D is possibly TRBD2 (5 bases). The CDR3 totals 11 residues. Germline V gene lookup returns CDR1 MDHEN and CDR2 SYDVKM. Trimming removed 5 bases from V and 10 bases from J, with 10 bases in between.

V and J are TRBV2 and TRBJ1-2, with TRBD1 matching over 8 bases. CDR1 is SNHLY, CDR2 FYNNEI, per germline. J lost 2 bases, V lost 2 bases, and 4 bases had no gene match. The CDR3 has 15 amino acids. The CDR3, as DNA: TGTGCCAGCAGTGAACCAGGGGGCTTGAACTATGGCTACACCTTC. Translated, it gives CASSEPGGLNYGYTF.

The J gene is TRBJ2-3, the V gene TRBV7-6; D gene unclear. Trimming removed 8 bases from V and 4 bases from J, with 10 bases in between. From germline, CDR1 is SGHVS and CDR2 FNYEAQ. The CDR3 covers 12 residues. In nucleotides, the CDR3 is TGTGCCAGCGGTTTCAGCGCAGATACGCAGTATTTT. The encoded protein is CASGFSADTQYF.

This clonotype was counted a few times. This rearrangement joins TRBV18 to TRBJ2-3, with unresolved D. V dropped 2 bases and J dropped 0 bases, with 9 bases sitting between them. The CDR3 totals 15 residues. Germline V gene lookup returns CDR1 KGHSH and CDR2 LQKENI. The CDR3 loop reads CASSPVPSSTDTQYF. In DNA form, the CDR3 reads TGTGCCAGCTCACCAGTCCCTTCAAGCACAGATACGCAGTATTTT.

The CDR3 region has the DNA TGTGCCAGCAGCCTACGACAGGATAATGAAAAACTGTTTTTT. It codes for CASSLRQDNEKLFF. The chain has TRBV7-2 and TRBJ1-4; TRBD1 might be the D (6 bases). With 5 bases removed from V and 4 bases from J, the gap between germline ends came to 11 bases. This CDR3 comprises 14 residues. From germline, CDR1 is SGHTA and CDR2 FQGNSA.

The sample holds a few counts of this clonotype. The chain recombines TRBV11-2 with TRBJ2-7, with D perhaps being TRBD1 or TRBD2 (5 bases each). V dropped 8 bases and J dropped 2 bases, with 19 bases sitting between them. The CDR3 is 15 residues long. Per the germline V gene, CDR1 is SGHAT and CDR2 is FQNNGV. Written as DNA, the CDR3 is TGTGCCAGCGCGTTTTGGATGGGACCGACCTACGAGCAGTACTTC. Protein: CASAFWMGPTYEQYF.

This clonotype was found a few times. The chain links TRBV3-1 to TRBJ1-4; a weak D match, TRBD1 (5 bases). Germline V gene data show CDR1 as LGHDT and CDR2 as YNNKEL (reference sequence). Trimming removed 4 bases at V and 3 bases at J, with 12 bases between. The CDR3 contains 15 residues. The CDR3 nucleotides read TGTGCCAGCAGCCGACTGACAGTTTCTAATGAAAAACTGTTTTTT. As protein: CASSRLTVSNEKLFF.

The CDR3 sequence: CASTVFERGLAGGDEQFF. The CDR3 region has the DNA TGTGCCAGCACCGTTTTTGAGAGAGGACTAGCGGGAGGGGATGAGCAGTTCTTC. The V gene is TRBV12-3 or TRBV12-4, the J gene TRBJ2-1; the match to TRBD2 covers 15 bases. J gave up 8 bases and V 7 bases, and 15 bases lay outside the gene matches. This CDR3 has 18 amino acids.

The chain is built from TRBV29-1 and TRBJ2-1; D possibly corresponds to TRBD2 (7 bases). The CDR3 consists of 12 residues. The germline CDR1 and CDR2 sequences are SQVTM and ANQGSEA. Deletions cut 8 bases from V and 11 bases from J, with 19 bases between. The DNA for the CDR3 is TGCAGCCGAAGGGGGGGAGCGCGAAAGCAGTTCTTC. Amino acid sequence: CSRRGGARKQFF.

The DNA for the CDR3 is TGTGCCAGCAGCCAACTAGAGAACTACGAGCAGTACTTC. It codes for CASSQLENYEQYF. The chain links TRBV3-1 to TRBJ2-7; D is unclear. The germline CDR1 and CDR2 sequences are LGHDT and YNNKEL (reference sequence). V lost 2 bases to trimming and J lost 3 bases, with 8 bases between them. The CDR3 has 13 amino acids.

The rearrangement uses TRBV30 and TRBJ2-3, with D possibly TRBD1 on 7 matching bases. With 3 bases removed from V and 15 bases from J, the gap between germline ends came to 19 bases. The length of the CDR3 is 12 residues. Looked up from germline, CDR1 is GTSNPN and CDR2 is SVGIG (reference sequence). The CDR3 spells CAWSPGGIAEYF. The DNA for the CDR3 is TGTGCCTGGAGCCCAGGGGGTATAGCGGAATATTTT.

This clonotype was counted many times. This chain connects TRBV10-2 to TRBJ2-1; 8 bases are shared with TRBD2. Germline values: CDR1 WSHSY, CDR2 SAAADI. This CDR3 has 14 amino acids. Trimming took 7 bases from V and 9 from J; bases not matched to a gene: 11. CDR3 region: CASMRQREWVEQFF. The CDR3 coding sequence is TGCGCCAGCATGAGGCAGCGGGAGTGGGTTGAGCAGTTCTTC.

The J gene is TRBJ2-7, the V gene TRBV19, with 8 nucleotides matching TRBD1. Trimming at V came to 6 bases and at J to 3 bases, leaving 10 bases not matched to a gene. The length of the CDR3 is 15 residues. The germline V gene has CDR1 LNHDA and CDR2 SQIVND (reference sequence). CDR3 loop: CASSDRGWERYEQYF. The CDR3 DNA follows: TGTGCCAGTAGCGACAGGGGATGGGAGCGCTACGAGCAGTACTTC.

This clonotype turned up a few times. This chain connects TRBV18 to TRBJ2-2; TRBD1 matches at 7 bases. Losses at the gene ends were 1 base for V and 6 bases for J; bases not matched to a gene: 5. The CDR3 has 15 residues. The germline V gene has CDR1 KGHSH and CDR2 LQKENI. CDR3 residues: CASSPQTGIAGELFF. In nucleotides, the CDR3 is TGTGCCAGCTCACCACAGACAGGGATCGCCGGGGAGCTGTTTTTT.

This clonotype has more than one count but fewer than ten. The CDR3 nucleotides read TGTGCCAGCAAGAAAGACTCAGGCCCCAATCAGCCCCAGCATTTT. Encoded protein: CASKKDSGPNQPQHF. The chain carries TRBV5-5 and TRBJ1-5; D gene ambiguous. This CDR3 region has 15 residues. Germline V gives CDR1 SGHKS, CDR2 YYEKEE (reference sequence). V lost 6 bases to trimming and J lost 3 bases, with 16 bases between them.

As DNA, the CDR3 is TGTGCCAGCTCACCACCAATTAACAGAAACTATGGCTACACCTTC. Translation gives CASSPPINRNYGYTF. J is TRBJ1-2 and V is TRBV18; no clear D gene. The germline CDR1 and CDR2 sequences are KGHSH and LQKENI. The CDR3 has 15 amino acids. Trimming removed 0 bases at V and 2 bases at J, with 10 bases between.

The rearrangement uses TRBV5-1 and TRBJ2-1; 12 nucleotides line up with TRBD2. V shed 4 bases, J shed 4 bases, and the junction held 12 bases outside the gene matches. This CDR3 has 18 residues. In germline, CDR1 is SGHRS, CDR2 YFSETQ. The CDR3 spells CASSPPTSGSPSYNEQFF. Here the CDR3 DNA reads TGCGCCAGCAGCCCGCCGACTAGCGGGAGCCCCTCGTACAATGAGCAGTTCTTC. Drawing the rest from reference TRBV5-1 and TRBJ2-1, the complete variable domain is KAGVTQTPRYLIKTRGQQVTLSCSPISGHRSVSWYQQTPGQGLQFLFEYFSETQRNKGNFPGRFSGRQFSNSRSEMNVSTLELGDSALYLCASSPPTSGSPSYNEQFFGPGTRLTVL.

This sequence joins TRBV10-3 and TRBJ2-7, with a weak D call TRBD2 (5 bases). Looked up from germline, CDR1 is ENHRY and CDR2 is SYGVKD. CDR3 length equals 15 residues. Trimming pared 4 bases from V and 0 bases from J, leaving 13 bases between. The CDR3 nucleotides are TGTGCCATCAGTGGGAGAGCGGTAAGCTCCTACGAGCAGTACTTC. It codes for CAISGRAVSSYEQYF.